These 9 T cell receptor beta chains came from one sample sequenced in a study of regulatory T cells in long-lasting Graves disease. The time point is: newly diagnosed GD, antithyroid drugs for less than 3 months. TCR sequences were obtained from RNA taken from PBMCs. Building of the TCR beta libraries involved iRepertoire HTBI primers and Arm-PCR of CDR3 regions. TCRdb analysed the multiplex PCR reads with MiXCR anew, one entry per CDR3 protein. The sample includes around 480,000 distinct CDR3 sequences, around 16% of them seen just once. This sample also belongs to another study, concerning T cells in Graves' hyperthyroidism and ophthalmopathy.

The starting material was peripheral blood mononuclear cells (PBMCs), obtained at new diagnosis, from a patient treated with antithyroid drugs. The receptor set was obtained from a middle-aged man with Graves disease.

This clonotype was detected many times. The V gene is TRBV30, the J gene TRBJ1-5; D not certain. V was trimmed by 3 bases and J by 5 bases, leaving 8 bases between them. Germline V gene lookup returns CDR1 GTSNPN and CDR2 SVGIG (reference sequence). This CDR3 is built from 12 residues. CDR3 residues: CAWSPGDQPQHF. The CDR3 DNA sequence: TGTGCCTGGAGCCCCGGGGATCAGCCCCAGCATTTT. Using reference TRBV30 and TRBJ1-5 for the parts outside the CDR3, the full variable domain is SQTIHQWPATLVQPVGSPLSLECTVEGTSNPNLYWYRQAAGRGLQLLFYSVGIGQISSEVPQNLSASRPQDRQFILSSKKLLLSDSGFYLCAWSPGDQPQHFGDGTRLSIL.

This clonotype showed up just a few times. This sequence joins TRBV19 and TRBJ1-5, with TRBD1 matching 8 bases. The length of the CDR3 is 14 residues. From germline, CDR1 is LNHDA and CDR2 SQIVND (reference sequence). Losses at the gene ends were 6 bases for V and 7 bases for J; bases not matched to a gene: 8. In DNA, the CDR3 is TGTGCCAGTAGCAGGACAGGGATCGGCCAGCCCCAGCATTTT. Residues: CASSRTGIGQPQHF.

In this sample, this clonotype turned up many times. This sequence joins TRBV10-3 and TRBJ2-1; D not resolved. The CDR3 totals 15 residues. Trimming pared 0 bases from V and 5 bases from J, leaving 11 bases between. Germline V CDR1 and CDR2: ENHRY, SYGVKD. CDR3 coding DNA: TGTGCCATCAGTGAGTCAGGGCTACCCGACAATGAGCAGTTCTTC. Protein product: CAISESGLPDNEQFF.

This clonotype occurred many times. This chain links TRBV7-9 with TRBJ2-7, with 13 positions matching TRBD2. This CDR3 is built from 14 residues. After removal of 1 base from V and 6 bases from J, the junction contained 0 bases not matched to a gene. CDR1 and CDR2 (germline): SEHNR, FQNEAQ (reference sequence). The CDR3 region has the DNA TGTGCCAGCAGCTTAGGGACTAGCGGGAGCGAGCAGTACTTC. This codes for CASSLGTSGSEQYF.

This clonotype has only a few counts. The chain is built from TRBV20-1 and TRBJ2-7, with TRBD2 matching 10 bases. With 6 bases clipped from V and 9 bases from J, the junction kept 11 bases outside the gene matches. Germline V gene data show CDR1 as DFQATT and CDR2 as SNEGSKA (reference sequence). The CDR3 is made up of 13 amino acids. The CDR3 DNA is TGCAGTGCCCCTCCACTAGCGGGACAAACGCAGTACTTC. This codes for CSAPPLAGQTQYF.

In this sample, this clonotype turned up a few times. The chain is built from TRBV7-2 and TRBJ2-7, with D hard to call. The CDR3 is made up of 15 amino acids. Trimming took off 1 base at V and 3 bases at J, with 13 bases between the two ends. The germline gives CDR1 SGHTA, CDR2 FQGNSA. CDR3 DNA: TGTGCCAGCAGCTTAGGGGGTGGACGAATCTACGAGCAGTACTTC. Amino acids: CASSLGGGRIYEQYF. Filled out from reference TRBV7-2 and TRBJ2-7, the complete variable domain reads GAGVSQSPSNKVTEKGKDVELRCDPISGHTALYWYRQSLGQGLEFLIYFQGNSAPDKSGLPSDRFSAERTGGSVSTLTIQRTQQEDSAVYLCASSLGGGRIYEQYFGPGTRLTVT.

The chain recombines TRBV19 with TRBJ2-5, with 8 bases identical to TRBD1. The V gene end was trimmed by 5 bases and the J gene end by 2 bases; junction bases not matched to a gene: 7. The CDR3 is made up of 15 amino acids. Per the germline V gene, CDR1 is LNHDA and CDR2 is SQIVND (reference sequence). This CDR3 reads CASSRNRGAQETQYF. CDR3 nucleotide sequence: TGTGCCAGTAGTCGGAACAGGGGGGCACAAGAGACCCAGTACTTC.

This clonotype was seen at least ten times. The chain uses TRBV5-1 and TRBJ2-1, with 11 bases matching TRBD2. The CDR3 length is 17 residues. From germline, CDR1 is SGHRS and CDR2 YFSETQ. The V gene end was trimmed by 4 bases and the J gene end by 7 bases; junction bases not matched to a gene: 13. The CDR3 protein is CASSQILAGVIRNEQFF. The CDR3 bases are TGCGCCAGCAGCCAGATACTAGCGGGAGTAATCCGAAATGAGCAGTTCTTC. Looking up the rest from reference TRBV5-1 and TRBJ2-1 gives the full variable domain: KAGVTQTPRYLIKTRGQQVTLSCSPISGHRSVSWYQQTPGQGLQFLFEYFSETQRNKGNFPGRFSGRQFSNSRSEMNVSTLELGDSALYLCASSQILAGVIRNEQFFGPGTRLTVL.

There are many counts of this clonotype. The CDR3 sequence: CASSLAGLEYNEQFF. Written as DNA, the CDR3 is TGCGCCAGCAGCTTGGCGGGACTAGAGTACAATGAGCAGTTCTTC. V usage is TRBV5-1 and J usage is TRBJ2-1; TRBD2 aligns across 8 bases. Trimming at V came to 0 bases and at J to 4 bases, leaving 3 bases not matched to a gene. This CDR3 has 15 amino acids. Per the germline V gene, CDR1 is SGHRS and CDR2 is YFSETQ.